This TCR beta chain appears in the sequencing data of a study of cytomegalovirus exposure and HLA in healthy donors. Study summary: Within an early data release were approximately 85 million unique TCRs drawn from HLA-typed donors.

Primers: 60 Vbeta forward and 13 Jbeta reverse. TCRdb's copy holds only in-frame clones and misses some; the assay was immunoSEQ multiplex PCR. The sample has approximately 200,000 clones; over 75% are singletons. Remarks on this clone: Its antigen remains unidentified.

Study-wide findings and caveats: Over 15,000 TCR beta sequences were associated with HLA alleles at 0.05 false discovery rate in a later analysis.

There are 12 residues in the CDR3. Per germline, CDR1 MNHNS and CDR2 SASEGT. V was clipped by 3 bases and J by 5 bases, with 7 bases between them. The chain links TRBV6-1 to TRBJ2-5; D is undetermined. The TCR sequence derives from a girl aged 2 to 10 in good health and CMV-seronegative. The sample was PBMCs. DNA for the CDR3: TGTGCCAGCAGTGACCGAGTGGAGACCCAGTACTTC. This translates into CASSDRVETQYF.